Presented here are 11 T cell receptor beta chains from one specimen sequenced in a study of regulatory T cells in long-lasting Graves disease. CDR3 regions were amplified by Arm-PCR using iRepertoire HTBI primers to build TCR beta libraries. TCRdb recomputed calls from the multiplex PCR reads with MiXCR, one row per CDR3 protein. The table has approximately 350,000 distinct CDR3 sequences, approximately 15% seen once. The time point: newly diagnosed GD, antithyroid drugs for less than 3 months. PBMC RNA was the source of the TCR library. The data also belong to a second study, concerning T cells in Graves' hyperthyroidism and ophthalmopathy.

The sample was peripheral blood mononuclear cells (PBMCs), taken at new diagnosis, from a patient treated with antithyroid drugs. Source of these receptors: a man between 40 and 49 years old with Graves disease.

The chain uses TRBV5-4 and TRBJ2-5, with 7 bases fitting TRBD2. The germline CDR1 and CDR2 sequences are SGHNT and YYREEE (reference sequence). J lost 3 bases, V lost 4 bases, and 15 bases had no gene match. This CDR3 has 17 residues. The CDR3 loop is CASSPGGYRPAKETQYF. The CDR3 DNA reads as TGTGCCAGCAGCCCGGGGGGTTACAGGCCGGCGAAAGAGACCCAGTACTTC.

CDR3 nucleotide sequence: TGCGCCAGCATTCGGGACATTGGATGGGGGGAGACCCAGTACTTC. Encoded protein: CASIRDIGWGETQYF. V gene TRBV5-1 combines with J gene TRBJ2-5; TRBD1 is a possible D gene (6 bases). CDR3 length: 15 residues. Trimming removed 6 bases from V and 5 bases from J, with 20 bases in between. The germline V gene encodes CDR1 SGHRS and CDR2 YFSETQ.

This clonotype was seen repeatedly, ten times or more. The gene calls are TRBV6-5 and TRBJ1-1; D may be TRBD1 (5 bases). The CDR3 is made up of 15 amino acids. Germline CDR1 and CDR2: MNHEY and SVGAGI. Trimming removed 1 base from V and 1 base from J, with 10 bases in between. The CDR3 sequence: CASSYYGTSNTEAFF. Written as DNA, the CDR3 is TGTGCCAGCAGTTACTACGGGACCTCGAACACTGAAGCTTTCTTT.

This clonotype was detected many times. The V call is TRBV30, the J call TRBJ1-4; 9 bases are shared with TRBD1. The CDR3 covers 13 residues. V gave up 6 bases and J gave up 7 bases; unmatched junction bases: 6. Germline values: CDR1 GTSNPN, CDR2 SVGIG (reference sequence). The DNA of the CDR3 is TGTGCCTGTGGGACAGGGTGGCCTGAAAAACTGTTTTTT. Encoded protein: CACGTGWPEKLFF.

This clonotype was observed many times. This chain uses TRBV12-3 or TRBV12-4 with TRBJ1-5; a possible D gene is TRBD1 (6 bases). V shed 6 bases and J shed 4 bases, with 10 bases lying between them. The CDR3 extends over 13 amino acids. The CDR3 reads CASRGDINQPQHF. CDR3 coding DNA: TGTGCCAGCAGGGGGGACATTAATCAGCCCCAGCATTTT.

This clonotype was observed many times. This chain joins TRBV18 and TRBJ1-4; tentatively, D is TRBD1 (6 bases). The CDR3 is 16 residues long. Germline assignment: CDR1 KGHSH and CDR2 LQKENI. Trimming cost V 1 base and J 10 bases, with 19 bases left between them. CDR3 sequence reads: CASSPLGRGGDGKLFF. CDR3 in DNA: TGTGCCAGCTCACCACTTGGCAGGGGCGGGGATGGAAAACTGTTTTTT.

The rearrangement links TRBV4-3 to TRBJ1-5, with D maybe TRBD1 (6 bases). CDR1 is LGHNA, CDR2 YSLEER, per germline. The CDR3 covers 15 residues. Trimming took 0 bases from V and 5 from J, leaving 11 bases between them. CDR3 in DNA: TGCGCCAGCAGCCAAGATAGGGGGGATTATCAGCCCCAGCATTTT. Translated, it gives CASSQDRGDYQPQHF.

V is TRBV19 and J is TRBJ1-5, with D unclear. The CDR3 contains 15 residues. Looked up from germline, CDR1 is LNHDA and CDR2 is SQIVND (reference sequence). V was trimmed by 6 bases and J by 0 bases, leaving 12 bases between them. DNA for the CDR3: TGTGCCAGTAGAGTGAGGGCGGATAGCAATCAGCCCCAGCATTTT. This gives the protein CASRVRADSNQPQHF.

This clonotype was seen a handful of times. Possible read error: a much larger clone is one base away. The chain employs TRBV7-2 and TRBJ2-7; 10 bases line up with TRBD1. The germline CDR1 and CDR2 sequences are SGHTA and FQGNSA. The CDR3 extends over 15 amino acids. Losses at the gene ends were 4 bases for V and 4 bases for J; bases not matched to a gene: 7. Here the CDR3 reads CASSSLDRGDYEQYF. CDR3 in DNA: TGTGCCAGCAGCTCCCTGGACAGGGGGGATTACGAGCAGTACTTC.

In this sample, this clonotype turned up many times. The rearrangement links TRBV24-1 to TRBJ2-7; D uncertain. The CDR3 covers 13 residues. CDR1 and CDR2 from the germline V gene are KGHDR and SFDVKD. The germline V and J ends were trimmed by 4 bases and 9 bases, with 15 bases remaining between them. CDR3 sequence reads: CATSDRLTSRQYF. CDR3 nucleotides: TGTGCCACCAGTGACCGGTTAACATCCCGGCAGTACTTC.

This clonotype was found many times. The V call is TRBV28, the J call TRBJ1-5, with unresolved D. Trimming took 5 bases from V and 5 from J, leaving 22 bases between them. This CDR3 comprises 17 residues. Germline values: CDR1 MDHEN, CDR2 SYDVKM. CDR3 DNA sequence: TGTGCCAGCAGTCAAGCCGGACGGATTGTAACAGATCAGCCCCAGCATTTT. Translation: CASSQAGRIVTDQPQHF.